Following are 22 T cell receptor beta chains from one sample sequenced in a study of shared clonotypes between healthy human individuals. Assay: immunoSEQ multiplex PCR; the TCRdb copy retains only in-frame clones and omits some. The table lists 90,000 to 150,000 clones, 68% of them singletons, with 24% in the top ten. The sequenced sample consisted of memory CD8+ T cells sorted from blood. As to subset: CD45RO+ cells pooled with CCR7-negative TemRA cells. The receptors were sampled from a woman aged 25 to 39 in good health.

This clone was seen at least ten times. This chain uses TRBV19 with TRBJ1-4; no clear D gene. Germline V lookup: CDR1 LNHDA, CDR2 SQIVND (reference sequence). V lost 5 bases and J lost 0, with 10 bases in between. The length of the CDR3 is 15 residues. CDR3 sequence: CASSVQHATNEKLFF. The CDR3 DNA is TGTGCCAGTAGTGTACAGCATGCAACTAATGAAAAACTGTTTTTT.

CDR3 bases: TGCGCCAGCAGTGAGCAGGCGGGCCAAGAGACCCAGTACTTC. It specifies CASSEQAGQETQYF. The V gene is TRBV10-2, the J gene TRBJ2-5; D might be TRBD2 (5 bases). The CDR3 runs 14 residues. Germline V gene lookup returns CDR1 WSHSY and CDR2 SAAADI. The germline V and J ends were trimmed by 2 bases and 1 base, with 8 bases remaining between them.

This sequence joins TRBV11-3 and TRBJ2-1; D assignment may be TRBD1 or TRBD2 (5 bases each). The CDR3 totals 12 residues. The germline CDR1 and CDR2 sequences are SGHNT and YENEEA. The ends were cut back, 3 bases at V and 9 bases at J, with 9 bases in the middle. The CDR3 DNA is TGTGCCAGCAGCTTCCAGGGAGCTGAGCAGTTCTTC. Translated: CASSFQGAEQFF.

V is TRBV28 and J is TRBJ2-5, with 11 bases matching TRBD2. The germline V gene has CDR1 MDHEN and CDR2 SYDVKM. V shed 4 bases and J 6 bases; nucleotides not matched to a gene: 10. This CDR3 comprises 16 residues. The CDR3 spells CASSSRLAGTVQTQYF. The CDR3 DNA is TGTGCCAGCAGTTCCCGACTAGCGGGAACCGTACAGACCCAGTACTTC.

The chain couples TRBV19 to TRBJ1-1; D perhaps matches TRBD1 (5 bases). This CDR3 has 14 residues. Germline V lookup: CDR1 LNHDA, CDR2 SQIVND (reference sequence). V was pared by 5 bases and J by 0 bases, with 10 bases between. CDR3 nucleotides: TGTGCCAGTAGTCCCTGGGGACTGAACACTGAAGCTTTCTTT. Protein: CASSPWGLNTEAFF.

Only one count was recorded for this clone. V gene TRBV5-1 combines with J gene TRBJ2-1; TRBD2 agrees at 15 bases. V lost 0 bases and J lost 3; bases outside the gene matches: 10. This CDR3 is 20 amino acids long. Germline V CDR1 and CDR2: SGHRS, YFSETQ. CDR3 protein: CASSLAGLAGGFWSYNEQFF. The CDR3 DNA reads TGCGCCAGCAGCTTGGCTGGACTAGCGGGAGGGTTTTGGAGCTACAATGAGCAGTTCTTC.

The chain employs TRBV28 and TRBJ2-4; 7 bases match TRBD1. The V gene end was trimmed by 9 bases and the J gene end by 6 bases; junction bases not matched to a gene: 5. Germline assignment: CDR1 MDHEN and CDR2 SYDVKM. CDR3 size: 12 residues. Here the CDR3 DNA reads TGTGCCAGTCATCGACAGGGAAACATTCAGTACTTC. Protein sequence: CASHRQGNIQYF.

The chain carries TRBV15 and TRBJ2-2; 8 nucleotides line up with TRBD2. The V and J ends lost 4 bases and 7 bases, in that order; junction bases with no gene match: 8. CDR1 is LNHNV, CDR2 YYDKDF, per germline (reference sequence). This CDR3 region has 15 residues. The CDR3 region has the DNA TGTGCCACCAGCACGGGGCGGGAGGTTGTCGGGGAGCTGTTTTTT. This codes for CATSTGREVVGELFF.

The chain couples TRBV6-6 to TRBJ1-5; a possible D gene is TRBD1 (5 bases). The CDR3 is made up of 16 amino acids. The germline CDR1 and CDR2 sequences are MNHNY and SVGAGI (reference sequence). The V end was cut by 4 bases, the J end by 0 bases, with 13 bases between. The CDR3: CASSSRDGISNQPQHF. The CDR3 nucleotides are TGTGCCAGCAGTTCTCGGGACGGAATTAGCAATCAGCCCCAGCATTTT.

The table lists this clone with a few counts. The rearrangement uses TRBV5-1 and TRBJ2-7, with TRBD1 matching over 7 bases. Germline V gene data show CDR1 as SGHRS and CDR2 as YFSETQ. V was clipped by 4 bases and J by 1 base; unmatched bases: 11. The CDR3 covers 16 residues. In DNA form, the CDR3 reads TGCGCCAGCAGCCCCGACGTAACACAGGGGTCCTACGAGCAGTACTTC. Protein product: CASSPDVTQGSYEQYF.

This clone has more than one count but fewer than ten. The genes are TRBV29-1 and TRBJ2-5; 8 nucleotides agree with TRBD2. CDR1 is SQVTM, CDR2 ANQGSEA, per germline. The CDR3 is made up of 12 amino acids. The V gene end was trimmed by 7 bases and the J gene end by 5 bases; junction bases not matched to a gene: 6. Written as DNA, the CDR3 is TGCAGCGGTGGGACTAGTGGGGAGACCCAGTACTTC. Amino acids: CSGGTSGETQYF.

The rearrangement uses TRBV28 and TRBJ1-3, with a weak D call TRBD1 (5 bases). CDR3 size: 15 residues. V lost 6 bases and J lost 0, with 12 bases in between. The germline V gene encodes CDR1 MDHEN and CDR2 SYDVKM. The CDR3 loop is CASRLPGYSGNTIYF. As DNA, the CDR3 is TGTGCCAGCAGACTCCCAGGGTACTCTGGAAACACCATATATTTT.

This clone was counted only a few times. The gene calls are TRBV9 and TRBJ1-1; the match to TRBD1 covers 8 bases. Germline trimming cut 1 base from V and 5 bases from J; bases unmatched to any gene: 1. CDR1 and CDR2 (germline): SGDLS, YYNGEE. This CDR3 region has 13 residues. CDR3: CASSVQGATEAFF. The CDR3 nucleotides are TGTGCCAGCAGCGTACAGGGGGCGACTGAAGCTTTCTTT.

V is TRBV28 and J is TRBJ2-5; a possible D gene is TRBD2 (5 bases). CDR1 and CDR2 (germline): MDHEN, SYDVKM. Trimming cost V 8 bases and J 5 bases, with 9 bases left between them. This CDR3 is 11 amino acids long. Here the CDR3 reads CASLAGETQYF. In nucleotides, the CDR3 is TGTGCCAGCCTAGCTGGGGAGACCCAGTACTTC.

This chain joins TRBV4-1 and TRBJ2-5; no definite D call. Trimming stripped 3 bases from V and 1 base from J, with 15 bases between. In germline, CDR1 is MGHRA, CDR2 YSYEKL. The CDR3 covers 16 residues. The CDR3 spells CASSHFAEGSQETQYF. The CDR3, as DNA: TGCGCCAGCAGCCATTTCGCAGAAGGGTCCCAAGAGACCCAGTACTTC.

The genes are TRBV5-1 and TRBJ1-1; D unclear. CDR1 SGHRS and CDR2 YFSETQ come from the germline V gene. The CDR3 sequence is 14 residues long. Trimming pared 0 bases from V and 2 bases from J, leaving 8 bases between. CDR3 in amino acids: CASSLGSRNTEAFF. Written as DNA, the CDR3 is TGCGCCAGCAGCTTGGGATCCAGAAACACTGAAGCTTTCTTT.

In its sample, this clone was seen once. CDR3 amino acids: CASATRGIWSTEAFF. The CDR3 DNA is TGTGCCTCAGCAACTAGGGGTATTTGGTCCACTGAAGCTTTCTTT. The rearrangement uses TRBV27 and TRBJ1-1; a weak D match, TRBD1 (5 bases). With 11 bases removed from V and 4 bases from J, the gap between germline ends came to 23 bases. From germline, CDR1 is MNHEY and CDR2 SMNVEV (reference sequence). This CDR3 is 15 amino acids long.

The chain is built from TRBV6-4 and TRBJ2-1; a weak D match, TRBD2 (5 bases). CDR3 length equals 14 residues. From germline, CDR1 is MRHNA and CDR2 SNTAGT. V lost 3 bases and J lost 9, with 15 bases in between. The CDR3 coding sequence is TGTGCCAGCAGTGAGAAGGAGGATGGAGGTGAGCAGTTCTTC. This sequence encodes CASSEKEDGGEQFF.

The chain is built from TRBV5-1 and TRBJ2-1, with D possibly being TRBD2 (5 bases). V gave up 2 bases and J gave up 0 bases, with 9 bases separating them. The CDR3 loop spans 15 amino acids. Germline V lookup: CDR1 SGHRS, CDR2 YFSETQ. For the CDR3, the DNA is TGCGCCAGCAGCTTAACAGCGGACTCCTACAATGAGCAGTTCTTC. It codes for CASSLTADSYNEQFF. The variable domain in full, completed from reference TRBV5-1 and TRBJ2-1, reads KAGVTQTPRYLIKTRGQQVTLSCSPISGHRSVSWYQQTPGQGLQFLFEYFSETQRNKGNFPGRFSGRQFSNSRSEMNVSTLELGDSALYLCASSLTADSYNEQFFGPGTRLTVL.

For the CDR3, the DNA is TGTGCCAGCAGCTCCTGGTCAGGGAGGGGCGAGCAGTACTTC. Translated, it gives CASSSWSGRGEQYF. V usage is TRBV13 and J usage is TRBJ2-7; 7 bases align to TRBD2. V was clipped by 4 bases and J by 6 bases; unmatched bases: 9. The CDR3 loop spans 14 amino acids. The germline gives CDR1 PRHDT, CDR2 FYEKMQ (reference sequence).

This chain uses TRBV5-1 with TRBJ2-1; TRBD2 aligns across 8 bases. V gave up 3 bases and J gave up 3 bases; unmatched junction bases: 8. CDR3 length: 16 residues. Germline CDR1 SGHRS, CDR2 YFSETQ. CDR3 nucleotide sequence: TGCGCCAGCAGCTGGAGCGGGAGTGGATACTACAATGAGCAGTTCTTC. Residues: CASSWSGSGYYNEQFF.

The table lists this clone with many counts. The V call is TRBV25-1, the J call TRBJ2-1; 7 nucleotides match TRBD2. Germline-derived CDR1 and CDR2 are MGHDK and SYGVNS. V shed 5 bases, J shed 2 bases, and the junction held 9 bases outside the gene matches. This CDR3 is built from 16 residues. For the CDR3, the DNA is TGTGCCAGCAGTCTCTCGGCGGGAGTAACCTACAATGAGCAGTTCTTC. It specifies CASSLSAGVTYNEQFF. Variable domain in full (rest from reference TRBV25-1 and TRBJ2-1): EADIYQTPRYLVIGTGKKITLECSQTMGHDKMYWYQQDPGMELHLIHYSYGVNSTEKGDLSSESTVSRIRTEHFPLTLESARPSHTSQYLCASSLSAGVTYNEQFFGPGTRLTVL.